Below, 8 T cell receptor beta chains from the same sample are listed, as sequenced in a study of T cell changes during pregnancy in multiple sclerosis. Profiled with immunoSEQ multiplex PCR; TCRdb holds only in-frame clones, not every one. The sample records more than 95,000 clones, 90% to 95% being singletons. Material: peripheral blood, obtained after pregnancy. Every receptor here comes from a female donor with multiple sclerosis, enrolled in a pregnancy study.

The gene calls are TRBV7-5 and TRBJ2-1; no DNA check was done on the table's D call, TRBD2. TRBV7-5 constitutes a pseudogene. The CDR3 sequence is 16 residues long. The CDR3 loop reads CVRSLGRPSVHNEQFF. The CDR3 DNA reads TGTGTCAGAAGCTTAGGGAGGCCTAGCGTCCACAATGAGCAGTTCTTC.

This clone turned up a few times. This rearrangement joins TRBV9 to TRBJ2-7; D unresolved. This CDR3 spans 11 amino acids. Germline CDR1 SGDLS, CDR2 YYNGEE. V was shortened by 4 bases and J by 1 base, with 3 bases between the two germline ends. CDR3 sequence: CASSPSYEQYF. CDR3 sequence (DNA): TGTGCCAGCAGCCCTTCCTACGAGCAGTACTTC.

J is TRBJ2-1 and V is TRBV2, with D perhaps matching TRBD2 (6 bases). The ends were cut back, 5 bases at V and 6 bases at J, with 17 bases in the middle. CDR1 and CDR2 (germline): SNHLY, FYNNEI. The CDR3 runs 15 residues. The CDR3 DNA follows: TGTGCCAGCAGTTCTACGGGACTCTACTTCAATGAGCAGTTCTTC. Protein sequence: CASSSTGLYFNEQFF.

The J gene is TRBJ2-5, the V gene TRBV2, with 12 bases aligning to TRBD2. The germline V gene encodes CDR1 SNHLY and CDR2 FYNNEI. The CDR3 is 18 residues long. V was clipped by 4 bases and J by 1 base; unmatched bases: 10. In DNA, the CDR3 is TGTGCCAGCAGTGGGACTAGCGGGGCTAGCCACTTCCAAGAGACCCAGTACTTC. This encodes CASSGTSGASHFQETQYF.

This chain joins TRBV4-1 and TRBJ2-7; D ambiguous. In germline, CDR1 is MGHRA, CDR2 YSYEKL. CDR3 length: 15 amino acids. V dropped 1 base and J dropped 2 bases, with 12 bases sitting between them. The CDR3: CASSQAARSTYEQYF. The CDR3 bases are TGCGCCAGCAGCCAAGCCGCGAGGAGCACCTACGAGCAGTACTTC.

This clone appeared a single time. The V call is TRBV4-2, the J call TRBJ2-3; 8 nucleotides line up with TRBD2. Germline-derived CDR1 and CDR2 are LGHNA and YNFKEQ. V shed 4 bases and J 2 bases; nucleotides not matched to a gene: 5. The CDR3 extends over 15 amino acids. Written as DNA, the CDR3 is TGTGCCAGCAGCCCAACTAGCGGAAACACAGATACGCAGTATTTT. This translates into CASSPTSGNTDTQYF.

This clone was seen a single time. The CDR3 reads CASSSRVTSSYEQYF. CDR3 sequence (DNA): TGTGCCAGCAGCTCACGGGTCACGAGCTCCTACGAGCAGTACTTC. The chain joins TRBV5-6 to TRBJ2-7; D unclear. This CDR3 is 15 amino acids long. Trimming removed 3 bases at V and 0 bases at J, with 13 bases between. Germline CDR1 SGHDT, CDR2 YYEEEE. Looking up the rest from reference TRBV5-6 and TRBJ2-7 gives the full variable domain: DAGVTQSPTHLIKTRGQQVTLRCSPKSGHDTVSWYQQALGQGPQFIFQYYEEEERQRGNFPDRFSGHQFPNYSSELNVNALLLGDSALYLCASSSRVTSSYEQYFGPGTRLTVT.

This chain's CDR3 is CASWTGIPNTGELFF. In nucleotides, the CDR3 is TGTGCCAGTTGGACAGGGATACCGAACACCGGGGAGCTGTTTTTT. The chain employs TRBV28 and TRBJ2-2; TRBD1 matches at 8 bases. CDR1 and CDR2 (germline): MDHEN, SYDVKM. Trimming took 9 bases from V and 0 from J; bases not matched to a gene: 6. This CDR3 region has 15 residues.